The 27 T cell receptor beta chains presented below share a single source sample, sequenced in a study of T-cell memory formation after mild COVID-19. TCRdb redid the calling of the 5' RACE reads with MiXCR, one entry per CDR3 protein. The data contain about 400,000 distinct CDR3 sequences, 16% of them singletons. Sequencing was carried out using PBMCs or a T cell subset sorted from them (not recorded which). Receptor source: a man between 18 and 35 years old who had mild COVID-19 (a few samples of this study predate the infection). Cell type and time point are not known.

Only a few counts were recorded for this clonotype. This chain links TRBV5-1 with TRBJ2-2; D is perhaps TRBD1 (6 bases). The length of the CDR3 is 16 residues. Trimming pared 3 bases from V and 2 bases from J, leaving 14 bases between. The germline CDR1 and CDR2 sequences are SGHRS and YFSETQ. This CDR3 is CASSSQGVGNTGELFF. CDR3 in DNA: TGCGCCAGCAGCTCACAGGGTGTCGGAAACACCGGGGAGCTGTTTTTT.

This sequence joins TRBV5-1 and TRBJ2-7; D assignment may be TRBD1 or TRBD2 (5 bases each). Trimming removed 1 base at V and 5 bases at J, with 13 bases between. The CDR3 runs to 14 residues. The germline gives CDR1 SGHRS, CDR2 YFSETQ. CDR3 nucleotides: TGCGCCAGCAGCTTGATAGAGGGGCACGACGAGCAGTACTTC. Its translation: CASSLIEGHDEQYF.

There are a few counts of this clonotype. The genes are TRBV2 and TRBJ1-1; tentatively, D is TRBD1 (5 bases). The CDR3 loop spans 14 amino acids. Germline values: CDR1 SNHLY, CDR2 FYNNEI. V shed 6 bases and J shed 4 bases, with 15 bases lying between them. The CDR3 DNA follows: TGTGCCAGCAGAGGTAGCAGGGCTGGCACTGAAGCTTTCTTT. Amino acids: CASRGSRAGTEAFF.

This clonotype was seen more than once but under ten times. The V call is TRBV25-1, the J call TRBJ2-3, with 14 bases matching TRBD2. Germline V lookup: CDR1 MGHDK, CDR2 SYGVNS. This CDR3 spans 17 amino acids. V trimming: 4 bases; J trimming: 0 bases; junction bases outside the gene matches: 3. As DNA, the CDR3 is TGTGCCAGCAGTGCCCGACTAGCGGGGGGGAGCACAGATACGCAGTATTTT. Protein sequence: CASSARLAGGSTDTQYF.

At least ten counts were recorded for this clonotype. The V and J genes are TRBV27 and TRBJ1-2, with D perhaps matching TRBD1 (6 bases). The ends were cut back, 4 bases at V and 4 bases at J, with 13 bases in the middle. CDR1 is MNHEY, CDR2 SMNVEV, per germline (reference sequence). This CDR3 has 14 amino acids. CDR3 DNA sequence: TGTGCCAGCAGTTCCAAGGGGGGTGGCTATGGCTACACCTTC. It translates to CASSSKGGGYGYTF.

V gene TRBV4-3 combines with J gene TRBJ1-2; D remains unclear. V lost 4 bases, J lost 8 bases, and 17 bases lay in between. The CDR3 covers 14 residues. The germline V gene has CDR1 LGHNA and CDR2 YSLEER. CDR3 nucleotides: TGCGCCAGCAGCCCCGGGAGGGCTGAAGAAGGCTACACCTTC. This translates into CASSPGRAEEGYTF.

This clonotype has a handful of counts. This rearrangement joins TRBV6-2 or TRBV6-3 to TRBJ2-7; D is tentatively TRBD1 or TRBD2 (5 bases each). This CDR3 contains 14 residues. The germline V gene has CDR1 MNHEY and CDR2 SVGEGT. V was clipped by 7 bases and J by 2 bases, with 15 bases between them. The CDR3 DNA follows: TGTGCCAGCACCCCCATTTGGGGGACCTACGAGCAGTACTTC. Protein sequence: CASTPIWGTYEQYF.

This clonotype appeared a few times. The chain links TRBV6-5 to TRBJ1-2, with D unresolved. This CDR3 comprises 18 residues. Trimming stripped 0 bases from V and 0 bases from J, with 17 bases between. The V gene's germline CDR1 is MNHEY and CDR2 SVGAGI. The CDR3 region has the DNA TGTGCCAGCAGTTACTCGACCCCGGTTCTAACTTCTAACTATGGCTACACCTTC. Amino acid sequence: CASSYSTPVLTSNYGYTF.

This clonotype came up many times. The V and J genes are TRBV5-1 and TRBJ1-1; 7 nucleotides align to TRBD1. V trimming: 4 bases; J trimming: 3 bases; junction bases outside the gene matches: 6. This CDR3 has 14 residues. Germline V gene lookup returns CDR1 SGHRS and CDR2 YFSETQ. The CDR3 DNA reads as TGCGCCAGCAGCAGGGACAGTACGGACACTGAAGCTTTCTTT. Translating it yields CASSRDSTDTEAFF.

This clonotype has at least ten counts. The gene calls are TRBV7-2 and TRBJ1-5; tentatively, D is TRBD1 (5 bases). Germline CDR1 and CDR2: SGHTA and FQGNSA. The CDR3 is 14 amino acids. Deletions cut 5 bases from V and 5 bases from J, with 13 bases between. This CDR3 reads CASSVGAGDQPQHF. CDR3 DNA: TGTGCCAGCAGCGTAGGGGCGGGGGATCAGCCCCAGCATTTT.

This clonotype was counted only a few times. This chain connects TRBV7-9 to TRBJ2-1, with TRBD2 matching 13 bases. Germline V lookup: CDR1 SEHNR, CDR2 FQNEAQ (reference sequence). Losses at the gene ends were 5 bases for V and 8 bases for J; bases not matched to a gene: 6. CDR3 size: 15 residues. In DNA form, the CDR3 reads TGTGCCAGCAGCATTACTAGCGGGGGGGCCCATGAGCAGTTCTTC. Its translation: CASSITSGGAHEQFF.

This clonotype came up a few times. J is TRBJ2-5 and V is TRBV19; TRBD2 might be the D (6 bases). Between the trimmed V and J ends, which lost 4 bases and 5 bases, there was a span of 11 bases. CDR3 length equals 13 residues. Germline V gives CDR1 LNHDA, CDR2 SQIVND (reference sequence). The CDR3 DNA sequence: TGTGCCAGTAGTAAAGGAGGGAGGGAGACCCAGTACTTC. It specifies CASSKGGRETQYF.

This clonotype showed up many times. The V gene is TRBV28, the J gene TRBJ2-7, with 7 nucleotides matching TRBD1. The CDR3 is 11 residues long. Germline V lookup: CDR1 MDHEN, CDR2 SYDVKM. CDR3 region: CEGACPYEQYV. CDR3 DNA: TGTGAGGGGGCCTGCCCCTACGAGCAGTACGTC.

This clonotype was seen a handful of times. J is TRBJ2-1 and V is TRBV15, with 9 bases matching TRBD1. CDR3 size: 13 residues. Germline V gene sequence: CDR1 LNHNV, CDR2 YYDKDF (reference sequence). The V gene end was trimmed by 6 bases and the J gene end by 7 bases; junction bases not matched to a gene: 4. The CDR3 loop is CATRGTGRNEQFF. The CDR3 DNA follows: TGTGCCACCAGAGGGACAGGGAGGAATGAGCAGTTCTTC.

The table lists this clonotype with a few counts. The chain joins TRBV9 to TRBJ2-3; 7 bases are shared with TRBD2. Germline V lookup: CDR1 SGDLS, CDR2 YYNGEE. V was clipped by 4 bases and J by 6 bases; unmatched bases: 14. This CDR3 comprises 16 residues. CDR3 loop: CASSHPAGPTRDTQYF. DNA of the CDR3: TGTGCCAGCAGCCATCCAGCGGGGCCAACTAGGGATACGCAGTATTTT.

This clonotype was seen a handful of times. The chain couples TRBV6-4 to TRBJ2-3; the D is unclear. The germline CDR1 and CDR2 sequences are MRHNA and SNTAGT. With 6 bases removed from V and 4 bases from J, the gap between germline ends came to 14 bases. There are 14 residues in the CDR3. This chain's CDR3 is CASRAVQSSDTQYF. The CDR3 DNA reads TGTGCCAGCAGGGCGGTACAGAGTTCAGATACGCAGTATTTT.

This clonotype turned up a few times. V gene TRBV6-5 combines with J gene TRBJ1-2; TRBD1 might be the D (6 bases). Germline CDR1 MNHEY, CDR2 SVGAGI. V dropped 0 bases and J dropped 5 bases, with 10 bases sitting between them. The CDR3 is 14 residues long. The CDR3 coding sequence is TGTGCCAGCAGTTACTCGAAACAGGGTTATGGCTACACCTTC. Its protein product is CASSYSKQGYGYTF.

V gene TRBV7-8 combines with J gene TRBJ2-1; unclear D gene. Per germline, CDR1 SGHVS and CDR2 FQNEAQ. This CDR3 is built from 15 residues. V lost 1 base to trimming and J lost 9 bases, with 16 bases between them. In nucleotides, the CDR3 is TGTGCCAGCAGCTTAGGGGCCACGACCCCGGGTGAGCAGTTCTTC. Translating it yields CASSLGATTPGEQFF.

Only a few counts were recorded for this clonotype. The genes are TRBV11-1 and TRBJ2-3, with 8 bases lining up with TRBD2. The CDR3 consists of 14 residues. V gave up 6 bases and J gave up 4 bases; unmatched junction bases: 6. CDR1 and CDR2 (germline): SGHAT, FQDESV (reference sequence). The CDR3 loop is CASRLSGGADTQYF. CDR3 nucleotides: TGTGCCAGCAGACTCAGCGGGGGCGCAGATACGCAGTATTTT.

This clonotype was observed a few times. The chain joins TRBV20-1 to TRBJ1-2; D gene ambiguous. V was cut by 0 bases and J by 4 bases, with 9 bases left in between. The CDR3 runs to 13 residues. From germline, CDR1 is DFQATT and CDR2 SNEGSKA (reference sequence). This CDR3 is CSARDLQAYGYTF. CDR3 bases: TGCAGTGCTAGAGATCTCCAGGCCTATGGCTACACCTTC.

This clonotype came up a few times. The rearrangement uses TRBV24-1 and TRBJ2-3, with TRBD2 identical over 10 bases. The length of the CDR3 is 16 residues. The germline CDR1 and CDR2 sequences are KGHDR and SFDVKD. V lost 5 bases and J lost 8; bases outside the gene matches: 12. The CDR3 sequence: CATSATTSGPRGTQYF. The DNA of the CDR3 is TGTGCCACCAGTGCCACGACTAGCGGGCCCCGCGGTACGCAGTATTTT.

The CDR3 DNA is TGCAGTCCCTGGGAGCTGTTTTTT. Its protein product is CSPWELFF. V usage is TRBV20-1 and J usage is TRBJ2-2; unclear D gene. CDR1 is DFQATT, CDR2 SNEGSKA, per germline (reference sequence). The CDR3 has 8 residues. V shed 8 bases and J shed 9 bases, with 4 bases lying between them.

The table lists this clonotype with a few counts. Here the CDR3 DNA reads TGTGCCAGCAGCTTAGTGGGGTGGGCGCGGAGTTCACCCCTCCACTTT. Translating gives CASSLVGWARSSPLHF. This rearrangement joins TRBV11-2 to TRBJ1-6, with D uncertain. V was trimmed by 1 base and J by 9 bases, leaving 16 bases between them. The CDR3 covers 16 residues. The germline gives CDR1 SGHAT, CDR2 FQNNGV.

V gene TRBV14 combines with J gene TRBJ1-3, with unresolved D. In germline, CDR1 is SGHDN, CDR2 FVKESK. The CDR3 extends over 15 amino acids. Between the trimmed V and J ends, which lost 2 bases and 0 bases, there was a span of 8 bases. CDR3 sequence reads: CASSQQTGSGNTIYF. CDR3 DNA sequence: TGTGCCAGCAGCCAACAAACCGGCTCTGGAAACACCATATATTTT.

This clonotype has only a few counts. The chain combines TRBV4-2 with TRBJ1-4; TRBD1 is a possible D gene (5 bases). The CDR3 length is 16 residues. Germline values: CDR1 LGHNA, CDR2 YNFKEQ. V gave up 0 bases and J gave up 4 bases, with 12 bases separating them. CDR3 DNA: TGTGCCAGCAGCCAAGATTCCTCGGGGGGTAATGAAAAACTGTTTTTT. Its translation: CASSQDSSGGNEKLFF.

This clonotype came up a few times. The CDR3 region has the DNA TGTGCCACAACCCCCGGGGGAGCGGATTTGGAGCAGTACGTC. Amino acid sequence: CATTPGGADLEQYV. The chain uses TRBV28 and TRBJ2-7; TRBD2 is a possible D gene (6 bases). This CDR3 has 14 amino acids. Trimming shortened V by 10 bases and J by 7 bases, and 23 bases separated the two germline ends. Germline CDR1 and CDR2: MDHEN and SYDVKM.

This clonotype was seen ten or more times. The chain recombines TRBV7-9 with TRBJ2-1; maybe TRBD2 (6 bases). The CDR3 has 13 amino acids. Looked up from germline, CDR1 is SEHNR and CDR2 is FQNEAQ (reference sequence). V gave up 6 bases and J gave up 4 bases, with 10 bases separating them. The CDR3, as DNA: TGTGCCAGCAGTCCGGAGGGGTACAATGAGCAGTTCTTC. Translated: CASSPEGYNEQFF.